This T cell receptor beta chain was found in a study of read filtering for tumor transcriptome and immune sequencing. Overall study: By R-ISS, stages I, II and III held approximately 8, 16 and 7 patients. TCR-mapped reads were about 3.5 to 10.27 million with IR-seq versus 85 to 1273 with RNA-seq. Points from the study as a whole: Without single-read clonotypes, shared clonotype proportions correlated more between IR-seq and RNA-seq.

With V trimmed by 4 bases and J by 3 bases, 4 bases remained unmatched. The CDR3 has 15 residues. CDR1 GTSNPN and CDR2 SVGIG come from the germline V gene (reference sequence). From approximately 430 ng of RNA, a library with molecular barcoded alpha/delta and beta/gamma adaptors was made. TCRdb processed the reads anew with MiXCR; each CDR3 protein has one entry. The table records approximately 61,000 distinct CDR3 sequences, roughly 18% of them present only once. This clonotype has a count of ten or more. The target antigen is unknown. V and J are TRBV30 and TRBJ2-3, with 13 bases lining up with TRBD2. Input material: a population of CD138-negative cells sorted from bone marrow. The clonotype comes from a donor aged 40 or over with multiple myeloma. CDR3 sequence reads: CAWTPTSGRTDTQYF. The CDR3 nucleotides are TGTGCCTGGACCCCGACTAGCGGGAGGACAGATACGCAGTATTTT.